Below are 30 T cell receptor beta chains sequenced from a single sample in a study of blood T cell repertoires in COVID-19. TCRdb's table, derived via immunoSEQ multiplex PCR, lists solely in-frame clones and lacks some. Of 200,000 to 300,000 clones listed, approximately 86% were seen once; the top ten hold around 0.7%. Material for sequencing was peripheral blood. The receptors were sampled from a human donor in a cohort sampled during active COVID-19.

This sequence joins TRBV25-1 and TRBJ2-1; D is possibly TRBD1 (5 bases). CDR1 and CDR2 (germline): MGHDK, SYGVNS. The V gene lost 1 base and the J gene lost 5 bases, with 18 bases spanning the gap. The CDR3 totals 17 residues. The CDR3 protein is CASSEFGASGPHNEQFF. Written as DNA, the CDR3 is TGTGCCAGCAGTGAATTTGGGGCTAGTGGCCCTCACAATGAGCAGTTCTTC.

V and J are TRBV28 and TRBJ2-3; D is perhaps TRBD1 (6 bases). There are 17 residues in the CDR3. V lost 1 base, J lost 1 base, and 15 bases lay in between. Germline V lookup: CDR1 MDHEN, CDR2 SYDVKM. CDR3: CASSLSQGRKGTDTQYF. For the CDR3, the DNA is TGTGCCAGCAGTTTATCACAGGGAAGGAAGGGCACAGATACGCAGTATTTT.

The rearrangement joins TRBV29-1 to TRBJ1-1; the match to TRBD1 covers 9 bases. The CDR3 has 14 residues. CDR1 is SQVTM and CDR2 is ANQGSEA in the germline V gene. V trimming: 7 bases; J trimming: 2 bases; junction bases outside the gene matches: 8. CDR3 DNA sequence: TGCAGCGCCGGCCCGGGACAGGGAAACACTGAAGCTTTCTTT. This sequence encodes CSAGPGQGNTEAFF. The entire variable domain, with the rest obtained from reference TRBV29-1 and TRBJ1-1, is as follows: SAVISQKPSRDICQRGTSLTIQCQVDSQVTMMFWYRQQPGQSLTLIATANQGSEATYESGFVIDKFPISRPNLTFSTLTVSNMSPEDSSIYLCSAGPGQGNTEAFFGQGTRLTVV.

The rearrangement joins TRBV7-9 to TRBJ2-1; the D is unclear. Germline V lookup: CDR1 SEHNR, CDR2 FQNEAQ (reference sequence). The ends were cut back, 5 bases at V and 0 bases at J, with 11 bases in the middle. This CDR3 has 15 amino acids. This CDR3 reads CASSGDASSYNEQFF. CDR3 DNA sequence: TGTGCCAGCAGCGGTGATGCGAGCTCCTACAATGAGCAGTTCTTC. The full variable domain, its missing parts supplied by reference TRBV7-9 and TRBJ2-1, is DTGVSQNPRHKITKRGQNVTFRCDPISEHNRLYWYRQTLGQGPEFLTYFQNEAQLEKSRLLSDRFSAERPKGSFSTLEIQRTEQGDSAMYLCASSGDASSYNEQFFGPGTRLTVL.

CDR3 sequence reads: CASSQDRSWGMEQYF. CDR3 coding DNA: TGCGCCAGCAGCCAAGATCGGTCTTGGGGCATGGAGCAGTACTTC. The chain has TRBV4-3 and TRBJ2-7, with D possibly TRBD1 on 5 matching bases. Germline CDR1 reads LGHNA; CDR2 reads YSLEER. V lost 0 bases and J 7 bases, leaving 16 bases between the germline ends. The CDR3 covers 15 residues.

The V gene is TRBV4-3, the J gene TRBJ1-4, with 7 bases matching TRBD1. Germline V gives CDR1 LGHNA, CDR2 YSLEER. The CDR3 sequence is 16 residues long. The V segment lost 2 bases and the J segment 4 bases; nucleotides outside the gene matches: 7. The CDR3 nucleotides are TGCGCCAGCAGCCAAAGACGGACAGGCTTTAATGAAAAACTGTTTTTT. Protein product: CASSQRRTGFNEKLFF.

The sample holds a few counts of this clone. The chain links TRBV5-1 to TRBJ2-2; D might be TRBD1 (6 bases). The CDR3 runs 15 residues. With 0 bases removed from V and 7 bases from J, the gap between germline ends came to 13 bases. Germline loops: CDR1 SGHRS, CDR2 YFSETQ. The CDR3 loop reads CASSLAGQLGGELFF. The CDR3, as DNA: TGCGCCAGCAGCTTGGCCGGACAGCTCGGCGGGGAGCTGTTTTTT.

The chain joins TRBV11-1 to TRBJ1-6, with unresolved D. With 0 bases removed from V and 8 bases from J, the gap between germline ends came to 8 bases. This CDR3 is 14 amino acids long. The germline V gene has CDR1 SGHAT and CDR2 FQDESV (reference sequence). CDR3 coding DNA: TGTGCCAGCAGCTTAGCCGGACTTTATTCACCCCTCCACTTT. The encoded protein is CASSLAGLYSPLHF.

The chain is built from TRBV5-1 and TRBJ1-1; TRBD1 matches at 8 bases. Germline trimming cut 4 bases from V and 1 base from J; bases unmatched to any gene: 12. Germline V gene lookup returns CDR1 SGHRS and CDR2 YFSETQ. The CDR3 length is 17 residues. CDR3 amino acids: CASSTWDRSVWNTEAFF. The CDR3 DNA reads as TGCGCCAGCAGCACGTGGGACAGGTCCGTATGGAACACTGAAGCTTTCTTT.

This sequence joins TRBV28 and TRBJ2-7; 9 bases match TRBD1. Germline assignment: CDR1 MDHEN and CDR2 SYDVKM. V lost 3 bases to trimming and J lost 4 bases; unmatched junction nucleotides: 16. The CDR3 contains 18 residues. The CDR3 loop reads CASSFPPHRGLLLYEQYF. For the CDR3, the DNA is TGTGCCAGCAGTTTCCCCCCCCACAGGGGGCTTCTCCTTTACGAGCAGTACTTC.

V gene TRBV15 combines with J gene TRBJ1-2; a weak D match, TRBD1 (5 bases). This CDR3 has 15 amino acids. Trimming pared 0 bases from V and 4 bases from J, leaving 12 bases between. CDR1 LNHNV and CDR2 YYDKDF come from the germline V gene (reference sequence). CDR3 nucleotides: TGTGCCACCAGCAGAGATAGGGGCCAGAGCTATGGCTACACCTTC. It codes for CATSRDRGQSYGYTF.

This clone was counted once. CDR3 sequence (DNA): TGTGCCAGCAGTTCTACTATAGCGGGAGATTTATACGAGCAGTACTTC. Translated: CASSSTIAGDLYEQYF. The chain employs TRBV28 and TRBJ2-7; 9 nucleotides match TRBD2. This CDR3 has 16 amino acids. Trimming removed 4 bases from V and 4 bases from J; junction bases left unmatched: 11. Germline loops: CDR1 MDHEN, CDR2 SYDVKM.

The chain combines TRBV7-9 with TRBJ2-1; D perhaps matches TRBD2 (5 bases). The germline V gene encodes CDR1 SEHNR and CDR2 FQNEAQ (reference sequence). This CDR3 comprises 17 residues. The ends were cut back, 4 bases at V and 0 bases at J, with 16 bases in the middle. CDR3 nucleotide sequence: TGTGCCAGCAGCTCGAGGACTGTTGAGAGCTCCTACAATGAGCAGTTCTTC. Its protein is CASSSRTVESSYNEQFF.

V usage is TRBV5-1 and J usage is TRBJ2-3; no reliable D call. This CDR3 region has 12 residues. CDR1 is SGHRS, CDR2 YFSETQ, per germline. The V and J ends lost 4 bases and 2 bases respectively, with 5 bases between them. CDR3 protein: CASSRFTDTQYF. CDR3 bases: TGCGCCAGCAGCCGTTTCACAGATACGCAGTATTTT.

This clone was observed a few times. This sequence joins TRBV28 and TRBJ2-3; tentative D call: TRBD1 (6 bases). Trimming took off 7 bases at V and 2 bases at J, with 16 bases between the two ends. CDR3 length: 15 amino acids. Per germline, CDR1 MDHEN and CDR2 SYDVKM. For the CDR3, the DNA is TGTGCCAGCACCCTCGACAGGCCCGACACAGATACGCAGTATTTT. It yields the protein CASTLDRPDTDTQYF. Supplemented by reference TRBV28 and TRBJ2-3, the full variable domain reads DVKVTQSSRYLVKRTGEKVFLECVQDMDHENMFWYRQDPGLGLRLIYFSYDVKMKEKGDIPEGYSVSREKKERFSLILESASTNQTSMYLCASTLDRPDTDTQYFGPGTRLTVL.

This rearrangement joins TRBV9 to TRBJ2-3, with 9 bases that match TRBD2. Trimming removed 4 bases from V and 4 bases from J; junction bases left unmatched: 10. This CDR3 is 16 amino acids long. Per germline, CDR1 SGDLS and CDR2 YYNGEE. CDR3 bases: TGTGCCAGCAGCCCCCCCTTAGCGGGGGTGGCAGATACGCAGTATTTT. Translating it yields CASSPPLAGVADTQYF.

The chain recombines TRBV19 with TRBJ1-3; no reliable D call. V was clipped by 5 bases and J by 0 bases, with 11 bases between them. There are 15 residues in the CDR3. CDR1 is LNHDA and CDR2 is SQIVND in the germline V gene (reference sequence). The CDR3 reads CASSAGYSSGNTIYF. CDR3 DNA sequence: TGTGCCAGTAGTGCCGGTTATAGCTCTGGAAACACCATATATTTT.

V is TRBV2 and J is TRBJ2-7; perhaps TRBD2 as D (5 bases). V was clipped by 7 bases and J by 7 bases, with 17 bases between them. From germline, CDR1 is SNHLY and CDR2 FYNNEI. The CDR3 covers 13 residues. The CDR3 spells CASMRVGFLEQYF. Written as DNA, the CDR3 is TGTGCCAGCATGAGGGTGGGATTTCTGGAGCAGTACTTC.

The CDR3 reads CASSQEERGTDTQYF. The CDR3 DNA sequence: TGTGCCAGCAGCCAAGAAGAGCGGGGCACAGATACGCAGTATTTT. This chain links TRBV3-1 (or the pseudogene TRBV3-2) with TRBJ2-3; weak D call: TRBD2 (6 bases). Germline-derived CDR1 and CDR2 are LGHDT and YNNKEL (reference sequence). Trimming removed 0 bases at V and 1 base at J, with 8 bases between. The CDR3 is 15 amino acids.

The chain couples TRBV7-2 to TRBJ2-5; 9 bases are a match to TRBD1. Germline CDR1 reads SGHTA; CDR2 reads FQGNSA. The trim removed 5 bases at V and 4 bases at J, leaving 5 bases unmatched. The CDR3 is made up of 14 amino acids. The CDR3 nucleotides are TGTGCCAGCAGCCGGGACAGGGCGGCAGAGACCCAGTACTTC. Its protein is CASSRDRAAETQYF.

In its sample, this clone was seen a few times. This chain links TRBV28 with TRBJ1-2, with D possibly being TRBD1 (5 bases). This CDR3 has 13 amino acids. The germline gives CDR1 MDHEN, CDR2 SYDVKM. The V and J ends lost 6 bases and 4 bases respectively, with 12 bases between them. The CDR3 is CASSRDSLYGYTF. CDR3 sequence (DNA): TGTGCCAGCAGCCGTGACAGCCTCTATGGCTACACCTTC.

This rearrangement joins TRBV30 to TRBJ1-2; 7 bases fit TRBD1. The CDR3 spans 14 residues. The germline V gene has CDR1 GTSNPN and CDR2 SVGIG (reference sequence). Trimming at V came to 2 bases and at J to 4 bases, leaving 7 bases not matched to a gene. DNA for the CDR3: TGTGCCTGGAGTTATATCGGGACAGCCTATGGCTACACCTTC. Translation: CAWSYIGTAYGYTF.

The J gene is TRBJ2-7, the V gene TRBV6-6; 9 nucleotides match TRBD2. The V gene's germline CDR1 is MNHNY and CDR2 SVGAGI (reference sequence). This CDR3 comprises 14 residues. The V segment lost 6 bases and the J segment 2 bases; nucleotides outside the gene matches: 5. In DNA form, the CDR3 reads TGTGCCAGCAGCCTACTAGCGGGCACCTACGAGCAGTACTTC. Translation: CASSLLAGTYEQYF.

The J gene is TRBJ1-1, the V gene TRBV3-1 (or the pseudogene TRBV3-2); the match to TRBD1 covers 9 bases. Germline V gene lookup returns CDR1 LGHDT and CDR2 YNNKEL (reference sequence). The CDR3 is 13 amino acids. Germline trimming cut 5 bases from V and 4 bases from J; bases unmatched to any gene: 2. CDR3 nucleotide sequence: TGTGCCAGCAGCGGGACAGGGTTCACTGAAGCTTTCTTT. Translation: CASSGTGFTEAFF.

There are a few counts of this clone. CDR3 sequence reads: CASSYMTGSSYEQYF. CDR3 DNA sequence: TGCGCCAGCAGCTATATGACAGGTAGCTCCTACGAGCAGTACTTC. The V call is TRBV5-1, the J call TRBJ2-7; D is possibly TRBD1 (6 bases). Trimming took off 3 bases at V and 0 bases at J, with 13 bases between the two ends. The CDR3 totals 15 residues. The germline V gene has CDR1 SGHRS and CDR2 YFSETQ.

The CDR3, as DNA: TGTGCCAGCAGAAAGGAACCAGCGGGAAACTACGAGCAGTACTTC. This translates into CASRKEPAGNYEQYF. The genes are TRBV6-5 and TRBJ2-7; TRBD2 aligns across 7 bases. CDR3 length equals 15 residues. The junction had 11 bases not matched to a gene; V was cut back by 6 bases and J by 3 bases. The germline gives CDR1 MNHEY, CDR2 SVGAGI.

The rearrangement uses TRBV4-1 and TRBJ1-2, with a possible D match to TRBD1 (6 bases). Trimming took off 0 bases at V and 4 bases at J, with 18 bases between the two ends. Germline CDR1 and CDR2: MGHRA and YSYEKL. This CDR3 region has 17 residues. The CDR3 here is CASSQDGRRGGGYGYTF. The DNA of the CDR3 is TGCGCCAGCAGCCAAGATGGTCGGCGGGGGGGCGGCTATGGCTACACCTTC.

This clone appeared once. The CDR3 nucleotides read TGTGCCAGCAGTTACTCGGCTAGCGAAGGCACAGATACGCAGTATTTT. This encodes CASSYSASEGTDTQYF. The chain has TRBV6-2 or TRBV6-3 and TRBJ2-3, with D tentatively TRBD2 (6 bases). CDR1 is MNHEY, CDR2 SVGEGT, per germline. V lost 0 bases to trimming and J lost 1 base, with 11 bases between them. The CDR3 covers 16 residues.

J is TRBJ2-3 and V is TRBV4-1, with 8 bases lining up with TRBD2. V trimming: 0 bases; J trimming: 4 bases; junction bases outside the gene matches: 6. Germline CDR1 MGHRA, CDR2 YSYEKL. This CDR3 has 16 amino acids. DNA for the CDR3: TGCGCCAGCAGCCAAGATCCAGCGGGAGCATCAGATACGCAGTATTTT. Translation gives CASSQDPAGASDTQYF.

The rearrangement joins TRBV5-1 to TRBJ1-2, with D maybe TRBD1 (6 bases). The CDR3 runs to 14 residues. Trimming took 4 bases from V and 3 from J, leaving 13 bases between them. The V gene's germline CDR1 is SGHRS and CDR2 YFSETQ. The CDR3 reads CASSRQGLDYGYTF. CDR3 bases: TGCGCCAGCAGCCGGCAGGGGTTAGACTATGGCTACACCTTC.